This entry lists 2 T cell receptor beta chains sequenced from one sample in a study of cytomegalovirus exposure and HLA in healthy donors. The PCR had 60 Vbeta and 13 Jbeta primers. Method: immunoSEQ multiplex PCR; TCRdb's copy keeps in-frame clones and lacks some. The profile shows about 170,000 clones, 79% of them singletons. Sequenced input: PBMCs. The receptors originated from a woman in her forties or fifties in good health and CMV-seronegative.

This rearrangement joins TRBV29-1 to TRBJ2-3; 8 nucleotides align to TRBD2. This CDR3 is 18 amino acids long. Per the germline V gene, CDR1 is SQVTM and CDR2 is ANQGSEA. With 7 bases clipped from V and 4 bases from J, the junction kept 22 bases outside the gene matches. CDR3 protein: CSAGGLTQRESRADTQYF. As DNA, the CDR3 is TGCAGCGCCGGGGGGCTGACACAGCGGGAGTCGCGAGCAGATACGCAGTATTTT.

This sequence joins TRBV5-6 and TRBJ1-1; 8 bases line up with TRBD1. Looked up from germline, CDR1 is SGHDT and CDR2 is YYEEEE. J gave up 1 base and V 4 bases, and 6 bases lay outside the gene matches. The CDR3 has 15 residues. The CDR3 DNA reads as TGTGCCAGCAGCCTACAGGGGGGCCCGAACACTGAAGCTTTCTTT. It encodes CASSLQGGPNTEAFF. Combining the CDR3 with reference TRBV5-6 and TRBJ1-1 gives the whole variable domain DAGVTQSPTHLIKTRGQQVTLRCSPKSGHDTVSWYQQALGQGPQFIFQYYEEEERQRGNFPDRFSGHQFPNYSSELNVNALLLGDSALYLCASSLQGGPNTEAFFGQGTRLTVV.